This record covers a single TCR beta chain. Antigen specificity is unknown. The entry originates in a study of T cell responses to AZD1222 COVID-19 vaccine. Study-wide context: Second-dose schedules of about 4 or about 12 weeks were combined. General observations from the study: It was only after the peak T cell response that any repertoires were sampled. Donors were mostly white British, more females; clonal diversity possibly underestimated. Increased Spike-specific TCR breadth and depth were observed after two AZD1222 doses.

The assay was immunoSEQ multiplex PCR, and TCRdb's table has in-frame clones only and misses some. In the table there are some 160,000 clones, around 92% of which are singletons. CDR1 is MGHDK, CDR2 SYGVNS, per germline. The CDR3 has 16 residues. J gave up 2 bases and V 6 bases, and 9 bases lay outside the gene matches. The sample was peripheral blood, taken on day 0 of AZD1222 vaccination. This chain links TRBV25-1 with TRBJ2-2, with 7 bases that match TRBD1. The source of this sequence is an adult in good health. The CDR3 here is CASSPDRTGNTGELFF. The CDR3 nucleotides read TGTGCCAGCAGCCCAGACCGGACAGGAAACACCGGGGAGCTGTTTTTT.